This T cell receptor (beta chain) was observed in a study of blood T cells in healthy people across ages. Points from the study as a whole: Those diversity estimates obtained from one million T cells were thought to be underestimates.

About this clonotype itself: What it binds is unknown.

The study isolated at least 6 million PBMCs from each sample. Germline CDR1 reads MDHEN; CDR2 reads SYDVKM. The CDR3 runs 11 residues. For the second PCR, which ran for about 7 to 12 cycles, a sample-barcoded 5' primer and a J-beta primer mix were used. TCRdb re-called the 5' RACE reads with MiXCR, one entry per CDR3 protein. The sample contains 890,000 or so distinct CDR3 sequences, approximately 65% of which appear only once. This receptor was taken from a man aged 30-40 years in good health. The sequencing sample was made of blood. V is TRBV28 and J is TRBJ2-5, with TRBD1 as a possible D gene (6 bases). The closer fit of TRBJ2-7 to the DNA end suggests the J call may be wrong. The CDR3 DNA reads TGTGCCACCACAGGGATCTACGAGCAGTACTTC. Its translation is CATTGIYEQYF.